The clone carrying this TCR beta chain was seen only a few times. This specimen belongs to a study of blood T cell repertoires in COVID-19. Overall study: Sample material is recorded as cDNA or gDNA derived from T cells, B-cell-depleted T cells, or PBMCs.

Repertoires were generated with immunoSEQ multiplex PCR, while TCRdb's copy carries only in-frame clones and drops some. Of some 170,000 clones in the sample, 75% to 80% were seen once. Germline V gene lookup returns CDR1 SGHRS and CDR2 YFSETQ. The CDR3 is made up of 15 amino acids. Unmatched junction bases numbered 9, after V lost 4 bases and J lost 4 bases. This chain links TRBV5-1 with TRBJ1-1, with 8 bases identical to TRBD1. This receptor was identified in a woman in her 50s with active or convalescent COVID-19. The sample comprised peripheral blood. The CDR3 DNA sequence: TGCGCCAGCAGCCCCACGGCAGGGGGCATCACTGAAGCTTTCTTT. It encodes CASSPTAGGITEAFF.